The 10 T cell receptor beta chains presented below share a single source sample, sequenced in a study of blood T cell repertoires in COVID-19. Method: immunoSEQ multiplex PCR; TCRdb's copy keeps in-frame clones and lacks some. The repertoire holds some 270,000 clones, with under 95% as singletons. Sequencing was carried out using PBMCs or T cells enriched from blood (not recorded which). These receptors were obtained from a man aged 35-49 years who had been exposed to COVID-19.

V gene TRBV5-1 combines with J gene TRBJ2-7, with 9 bases aligning to TRBD1. Germline values: CDR1 SGHRS, CDR2 YFSETQ. Unmatched junction bases numbered 8, after V lost 4 bases and J lost 3 bases. The CDR3 is 15 amino acids. CDR3 protein: CASSITGGGYYEQYF. The CDR3 DNA reads TGCGCCAGCAGCATAACAGGGGGCGGGTACTACGAGCAGTACTTC.

The CDR3 region is CASTGGTEAFF. The DNA of the CDR3 is TGTGCCAGTACGGGGGGGACTGAAGCTTTCTTT. The J gene is TRBJ1-1, the V gene TRBV28, with D tentatively TRBD1 (5 bases). The germline V and J ends were trimmed by 9 bases and 5 bases, with 10 bases remaining between them. This CDR3 is built from 11 residues. Germline CDR1 is MDHEN and CDR2 is SYDVKM.

This chain connects TRBV5-4 to TRBJ2-1, with 7 bases identical to TRBD1. V was pared by 5 bases and J by 5 bases, with 10 bases of the junction left unmatched. Germline loops: CDR1 SGHNT, CDR2 YYREEE (reference sequence). This CDR3 is 15 amino acids long. Here the CDR3 reads CASRRQGGRNNEQFF. CDR3 coding DNA: TGTGCCAGCAGAAGACAGGGTGGTCGAAACAATGAGCAGTTCTTC.

The rearrangement joins TRBV7-9 to TRBJ2-5, with no clear D. Trimming removed 1 base from V and 3 bases from J, with 9 bases in between. This CDR3 region has 14 residues. The germline V gene has CDR1 SEHNR and CDR2 FQNEAQ (reference sequence). CDR3 loop: CASSLGGTKETQYF. The CDR3 DNA follows: TGTGCCAGCAGCTTAGGCGGTACAAAAGAGACCCAGTACTTC. The whole variable domain, filled in from reference TRBV7-9 and TRBJ2-5, reads DTGVSQNPRHKITKRGQNVTFRCDPISEHNRLYWYRQTLGQGPEFLTYFQNEAQLEKSRLLSDRFSAERPKGSFSTLEIQRTEQGDSAMYLCASSLGGTKETQYFGPGTRLLVL.

The V gene is TRBV19, the J gene TRBJ1-1; D is ambiguous. The length of the CDR3 is 13 residues. V lost 5 bases and J lost 5, with 12 bases in between. The germline CDR1 and CDR2 sequences are LNHDA and SQIVND (reference sequence). The CDR3 coding sequence is TGTGCCAGTAGTTCTTCCTTCGTTACTGAAGCTTTCTTT. Residues: CASSSSFVTEAFF.

The chain couples TRBV28 to TRBJ2-1, with D uncertain. V was shortened by 2 bases and J by 6 bases, with 14 bases between the two germline ends. Per germline, CDR1 MDHEN and CDR2 SYDVKM. This CDR3 is built from 15 residues. Written as DNA, the CDR3 is TGTGCCAGCAGTTTAATCTCTTCTCTCCCCAATGAGCAGTTCTTC. Residues: CASSLISSLPNEQFF.

CDR3: CASSLTQPNQPQHF. CDR3 nucleotides: TGTGCCAGCAGTTTAACACAGCCGAATCAGCCCCAGCATTTT. The V call is TRBV28, the J call TRBJ1-5; D not certain. The CDR3 extends over 14 amino acids. Germline CDR1 and CDR2: MDHEN and SYDVKM. Trimming removed 2 bases at V and 4 bases at J, with 9 bases between.

V gene TRBV6-5 combines with J gene TRBJ1-2; D may be TRBD1 (6 bases). Germline V gives CDR1 MNHEY, CDR2 SVGAGI. Trimming removed 8 bases at V and 4 bases at J, with 14 bases between. This CDR3 is built from 13 residues. Written as DNA, the CDR3 is TGTGCCAGCTCGGACAGTAAAACCTATGGCTACACCTTC. Translation gives CASSDSKTYGYTF.

The chain carries TRBV15 and TRBJ1-4; no clear D. CDR1 and CDR2 from the germline V gene are LNHNV and YYDKDF (reference sequence). V shed 3 bases and J shed 5 bases, with 13 bases lying between them. This CDR3 has 15 residues. The CDR3 region has the DNA TGTGCCACCAGCAGGCCGGGTTTCGAGAATGAAAAACTGTTTTTT. Its translation is CATSRPGFENEKLFF.

V usage is TRBV30 and J usage is TRBJ1-4; D call uncertain. This CDR3 has 10 amino acids. V lost 8 bases and J 13 bases, leaving 14 bases between the germline ends. Germline CDR1 is GTSNPN and CDR2 is SVGIG (reference sequence). The CDR3 nucleotides are TGTGCCCTACGGAGGGAGGTACTGTTTTTT. It yields the protein CALRREVLFF.